This T cell receptor (beta chain) came from a study of immune characterization of retroperitoneal liposarcoma. This clonotype came up many times. The CDR3 extends over 12 amino acids. The V end lost 6 bases, the J end lost 2 bases, and 6 bases lay between the germline ends. TCRdb re-analysed the PCR reads in MiXCR, keeping a single row per CDR3 protein. The repertoire consists of 12,000 or so distinct CDR3 sequences, with over 25% occurring once and the leading ten covering approximately 9.1%. V is TRBV12-3 or TRBV12-4 and J is TRBJ2-3; D is undetermined. The receptor was derived from a female donor with retroperitoneal liposarcoma. Source material: tumor tissue. The CDR3 sequence: CASSTSTDTQYF. The DNA of the CDR3 is TGTGCCAGCAGCACCTCCACAGATACGCAGTATTTT.